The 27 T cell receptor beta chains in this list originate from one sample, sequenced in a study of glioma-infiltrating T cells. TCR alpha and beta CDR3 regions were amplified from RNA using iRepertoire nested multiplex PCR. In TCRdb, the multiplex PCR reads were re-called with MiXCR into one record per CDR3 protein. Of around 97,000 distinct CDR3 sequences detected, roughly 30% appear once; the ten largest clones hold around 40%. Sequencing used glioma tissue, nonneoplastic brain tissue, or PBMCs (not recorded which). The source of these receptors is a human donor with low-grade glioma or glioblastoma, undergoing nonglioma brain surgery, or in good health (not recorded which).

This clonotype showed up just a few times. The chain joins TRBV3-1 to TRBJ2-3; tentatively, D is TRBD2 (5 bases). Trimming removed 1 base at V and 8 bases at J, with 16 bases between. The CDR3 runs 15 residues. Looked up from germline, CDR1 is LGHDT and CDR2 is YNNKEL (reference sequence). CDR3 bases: TGTGCCAGCAGCCAAGGGGAGCACGCAGGCATTACGCAGTATTTT. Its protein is CASSQGEHAGITQYF.

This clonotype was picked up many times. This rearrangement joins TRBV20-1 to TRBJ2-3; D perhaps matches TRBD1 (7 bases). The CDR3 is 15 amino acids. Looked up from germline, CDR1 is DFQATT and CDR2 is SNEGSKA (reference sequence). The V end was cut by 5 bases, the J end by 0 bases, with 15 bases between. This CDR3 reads CSAPKGAGSTDTQYF. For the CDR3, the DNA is TGCAGTGCTCCCAAGGGGGCGGGGAGCACAGATACGCAGTATTTT.

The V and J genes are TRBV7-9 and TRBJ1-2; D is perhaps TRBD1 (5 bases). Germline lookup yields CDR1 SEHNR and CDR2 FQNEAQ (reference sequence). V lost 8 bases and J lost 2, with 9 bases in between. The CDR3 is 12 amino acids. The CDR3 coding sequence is TGTGCCAGCCGCGGGACCAACTATGGCTACACCTTC. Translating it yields CASRGTNYGYTF.

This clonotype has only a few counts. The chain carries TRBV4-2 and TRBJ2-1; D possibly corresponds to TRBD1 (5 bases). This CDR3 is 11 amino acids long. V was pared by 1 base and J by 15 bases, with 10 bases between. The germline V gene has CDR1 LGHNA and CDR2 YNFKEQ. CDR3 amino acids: CASSQGAGPFF. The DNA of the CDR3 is TGTGCCAGCAGCCAAGGGGCAGGGCCGTTCTTC.

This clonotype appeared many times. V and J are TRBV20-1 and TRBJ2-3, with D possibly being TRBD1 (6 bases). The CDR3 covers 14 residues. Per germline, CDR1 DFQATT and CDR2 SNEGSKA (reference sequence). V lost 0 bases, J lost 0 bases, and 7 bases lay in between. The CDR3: CSAREQGSTDTQYF. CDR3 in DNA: TGCAGTGCTAGAGAACAGGGCAGCACAGATACGCAGTATTTT.

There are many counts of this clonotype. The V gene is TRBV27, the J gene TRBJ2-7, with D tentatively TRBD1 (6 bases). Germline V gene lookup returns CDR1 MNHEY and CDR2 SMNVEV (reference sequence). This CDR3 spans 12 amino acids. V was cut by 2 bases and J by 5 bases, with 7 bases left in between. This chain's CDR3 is CASSLGGHEQYF. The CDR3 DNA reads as TGTGCCAGCAGTTTAGGGGGCCACGAGCAGTACTTC.

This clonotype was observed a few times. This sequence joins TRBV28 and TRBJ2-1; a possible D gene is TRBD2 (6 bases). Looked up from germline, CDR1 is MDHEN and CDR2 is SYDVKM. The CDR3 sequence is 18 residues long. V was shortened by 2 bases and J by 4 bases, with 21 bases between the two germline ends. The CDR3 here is CASSLSLPRPGDYNEQFF. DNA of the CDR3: TGTGCCAGCAGTTTAAGTCTACCTCGACCGGGGGATTACAATGAGCAGTTCTTC.

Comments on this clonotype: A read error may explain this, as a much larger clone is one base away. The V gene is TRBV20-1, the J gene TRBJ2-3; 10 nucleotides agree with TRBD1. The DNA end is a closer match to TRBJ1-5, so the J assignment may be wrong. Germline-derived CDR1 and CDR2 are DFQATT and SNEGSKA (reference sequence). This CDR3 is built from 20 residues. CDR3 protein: CSARARDRGTYGLKGDTQHF. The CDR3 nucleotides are TGCAGTGCTCGCGCCCGGGACAGGGGTACCTACGGCCTCAAGGGGGATACGCAGCATTTT.

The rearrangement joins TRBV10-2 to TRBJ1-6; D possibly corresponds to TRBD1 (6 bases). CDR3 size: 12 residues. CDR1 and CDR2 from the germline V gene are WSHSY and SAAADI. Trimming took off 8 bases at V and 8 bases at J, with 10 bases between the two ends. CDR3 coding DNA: TGCGCCAGCGGGGGCACTGATTCACCCCTCCACTTT. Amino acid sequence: CASGGTDSPLHF.

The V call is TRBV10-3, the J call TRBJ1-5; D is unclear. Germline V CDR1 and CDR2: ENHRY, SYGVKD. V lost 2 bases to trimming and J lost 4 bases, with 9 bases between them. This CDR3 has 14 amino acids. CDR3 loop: CAISEVKENQPQHF. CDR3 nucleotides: TGTGCCATCAGTGAGGTAAAGGAGAATCAGCCCCAGCATTTT.

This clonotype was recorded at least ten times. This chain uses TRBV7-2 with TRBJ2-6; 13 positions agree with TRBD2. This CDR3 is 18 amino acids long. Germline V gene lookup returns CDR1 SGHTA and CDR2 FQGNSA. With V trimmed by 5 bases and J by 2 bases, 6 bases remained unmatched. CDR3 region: CASSLKLAGGTGANVLTF. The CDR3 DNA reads TGTGCCAGCAGCCTAAAACTAGCGGGGGGGACTGGGGCCAACGTCCTGACTTTC.

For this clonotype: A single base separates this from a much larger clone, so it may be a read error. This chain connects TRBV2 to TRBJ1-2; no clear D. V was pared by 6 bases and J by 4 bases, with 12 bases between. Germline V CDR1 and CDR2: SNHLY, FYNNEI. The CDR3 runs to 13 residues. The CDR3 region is CASREPLLYGYTF. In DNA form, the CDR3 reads TGTGCCAGCAGAGAACCATTGCTCTATGGCTACACCTTC.

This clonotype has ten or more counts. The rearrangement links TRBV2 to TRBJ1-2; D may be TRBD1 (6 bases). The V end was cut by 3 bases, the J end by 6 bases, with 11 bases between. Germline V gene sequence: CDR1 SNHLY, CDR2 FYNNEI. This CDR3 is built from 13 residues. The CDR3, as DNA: TGTGCCAGCAGTGATAAGCGGACAGATGGCTACACCTTC. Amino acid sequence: CASSDKRTDGYTF. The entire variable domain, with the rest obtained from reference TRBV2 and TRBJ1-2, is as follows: EPEVTQTPSHQVTQMGQEVILRCVPISNHLYFYWYRQILGQKVEFLVSFYNNEISEKSEIFDDQFSVERPDGSNFTLKIRSTKLEDSAMYFCASSDKRTDGYTFGSGTRLTVV.

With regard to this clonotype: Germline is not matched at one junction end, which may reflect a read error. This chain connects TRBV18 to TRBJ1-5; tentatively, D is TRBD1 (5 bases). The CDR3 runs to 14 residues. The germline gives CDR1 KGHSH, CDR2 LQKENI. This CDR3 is CASSQGVGNKPQHF. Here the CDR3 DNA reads TGTGCCAGCTCACAAGGGGTAGGCAATAAGCCCCAGCATTTT.

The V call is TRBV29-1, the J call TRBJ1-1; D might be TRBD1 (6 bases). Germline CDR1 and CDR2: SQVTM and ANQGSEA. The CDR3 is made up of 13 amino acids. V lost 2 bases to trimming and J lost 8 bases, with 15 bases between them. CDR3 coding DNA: TGCAGCGTTGAAACCCTAGGGGGGACAGAAGCTTTCTTT. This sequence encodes CSVETLGGTEAFF.

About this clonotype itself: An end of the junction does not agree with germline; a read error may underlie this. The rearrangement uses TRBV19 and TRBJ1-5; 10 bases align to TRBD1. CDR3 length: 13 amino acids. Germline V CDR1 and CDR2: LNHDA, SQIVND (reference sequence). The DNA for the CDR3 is TGTGCCAGCCGGGACAGGGGTGGACAGCCCCGGCATTTT. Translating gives CASRDRGGQPRHF.

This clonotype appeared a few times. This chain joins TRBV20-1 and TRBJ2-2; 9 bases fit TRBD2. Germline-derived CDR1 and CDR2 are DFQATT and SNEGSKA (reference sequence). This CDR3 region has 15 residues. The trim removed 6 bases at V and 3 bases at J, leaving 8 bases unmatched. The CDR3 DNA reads TGCAGTGCGCAAGCGGGGGGCCCGGACACCGGGGAGCTGTTTTTT. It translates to CSAQAGGPDTGELFF.

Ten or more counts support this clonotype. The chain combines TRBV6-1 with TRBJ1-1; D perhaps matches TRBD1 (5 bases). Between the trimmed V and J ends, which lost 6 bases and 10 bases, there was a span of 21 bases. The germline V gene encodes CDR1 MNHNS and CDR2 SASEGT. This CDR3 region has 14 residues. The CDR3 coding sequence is TGTGCCAGCAGAATTTCCATGTGGCAGGGTGGAGCTTTCTTT. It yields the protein CASRISMWQGGAFF.

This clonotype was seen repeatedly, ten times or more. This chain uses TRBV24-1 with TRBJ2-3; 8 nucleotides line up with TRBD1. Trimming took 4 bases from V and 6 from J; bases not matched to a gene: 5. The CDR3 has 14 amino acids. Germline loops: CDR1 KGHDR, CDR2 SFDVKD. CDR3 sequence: CATSDQTGADTQYF. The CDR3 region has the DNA TGTGCCACCAGTGACCAGACAGGGGCGGATACGCAGTATTTT.

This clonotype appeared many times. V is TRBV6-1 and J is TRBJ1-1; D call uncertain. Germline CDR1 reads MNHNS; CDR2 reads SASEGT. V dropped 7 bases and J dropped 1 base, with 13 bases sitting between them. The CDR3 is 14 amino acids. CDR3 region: CASIKTGRNTEAFF. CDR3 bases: TGTGCCAGCATCAAAACGGGGAGGAACACTGAAGCTTTCTTT.

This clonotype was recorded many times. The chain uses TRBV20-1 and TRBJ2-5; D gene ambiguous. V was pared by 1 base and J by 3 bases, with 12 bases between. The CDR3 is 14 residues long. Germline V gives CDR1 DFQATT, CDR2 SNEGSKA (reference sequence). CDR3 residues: CSARATGREETQYF. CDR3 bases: TGCAGTGCTAGAGCCACGGGCCGCGAAGAGACCCAGTACTTC.

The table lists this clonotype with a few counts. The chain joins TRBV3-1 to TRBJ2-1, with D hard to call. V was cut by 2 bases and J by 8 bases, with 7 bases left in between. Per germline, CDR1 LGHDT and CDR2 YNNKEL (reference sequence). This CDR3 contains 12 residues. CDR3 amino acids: CASSQTLDEQFF. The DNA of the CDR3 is TGTGCCAGCAGCCAAACTTTGGATGAGCAGTTCTTC.

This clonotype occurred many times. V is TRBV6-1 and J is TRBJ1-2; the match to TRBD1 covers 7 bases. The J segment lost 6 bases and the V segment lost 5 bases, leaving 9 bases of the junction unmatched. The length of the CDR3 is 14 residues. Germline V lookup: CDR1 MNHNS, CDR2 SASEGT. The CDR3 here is CASSLARDSHGYTF. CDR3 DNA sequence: TGTGCCAGCAGTTTAGCCCGGGACAGTCATGGCTACACCTTC.

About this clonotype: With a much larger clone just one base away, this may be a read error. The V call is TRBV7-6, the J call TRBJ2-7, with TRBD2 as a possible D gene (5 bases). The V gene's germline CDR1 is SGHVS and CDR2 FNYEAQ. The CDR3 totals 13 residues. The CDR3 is CASSLANAYEKYF. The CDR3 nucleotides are TGTGCTAGCAGCTTAGCGAACGCCTACGAGAAGTACTTC.

The CDR3 nucleotides read TGCGCCAGCAGCTCCCCTGCTCATACGCAGTATTTT. It specifies CASSSPAHTQYF. The genes are TRBV5-1 and TRBJ2-3, with no clear D. Germline V gives CDR1 SGHRS, CDR2 YFSETQ. The CDR3 totals 12 residues. The V gene lost 3 bases and the J gene lost 7 bases, with 9 bases spanning the gap.

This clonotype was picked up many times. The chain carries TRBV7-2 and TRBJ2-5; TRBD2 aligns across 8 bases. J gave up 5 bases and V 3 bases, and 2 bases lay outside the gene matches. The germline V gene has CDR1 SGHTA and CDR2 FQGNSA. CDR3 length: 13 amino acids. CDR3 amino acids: CASSFRGGETQYF. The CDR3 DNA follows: TGTGCCAGCAGCTTCCGGGGGGGGGAGACCCAGTACTTC.

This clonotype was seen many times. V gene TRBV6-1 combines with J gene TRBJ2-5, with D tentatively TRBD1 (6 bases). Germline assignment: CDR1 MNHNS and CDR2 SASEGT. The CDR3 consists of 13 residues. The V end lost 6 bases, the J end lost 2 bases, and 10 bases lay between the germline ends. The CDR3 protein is CASSRQEQETQYF. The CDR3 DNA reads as TGTGCCAGCAGCAGACAGGAACAAGAGACCCAGTACTTC.